This T cell receptor (beta chain) was found in a study of post-analysis software for immune sequencing data. On this clonotype: Its specificity is unknown.

Presence of unique molecular identifiers characterized the TCR beta cDNA libraries. Each batch of about 0.95 to 10 million T cells produced roughly 450,000 cDNA molecules. One entry per CDR3 protein results from TCRdb running MiXCR on the PCR reads. The repertoire consists of about 400,000 distinct CDR3 sequences, with around 37% occurring once and the leading ten covering roughly 12%. Per the germline V gene, CDR1 is DFQATT and CDR2 is SNEGSKA (reference sequence). With V trimmed by 4 bases and J by 2 bases, 10 bases remained unmatched. This CDR3 spans 15 amino acids. The study's findings and limits: Patients carried five TRBV segments more frequently than controls did, and TRBV5-6, TRBV5-1 and TRBV20-1 were among them. Multiple sclerosis was associated with a significant reduction in normalized Chao1 diversity relative to controls. F-measure co-clustering was strong for batch-matched samples.

Material: blood. J is TRBJ2-7 and V is TRBV20-1; 8 bases are shared with TRBD2. This TCR was sampled from a girl aged 5-17 years with multiple sclerosis. The CDR3 is CSAKSRAGGTYEQYF. The CDR3 DNA is TGCAGTGCTAAGTCGCGGGCGGGGGGTACCTACGAGCAGTACTTC.